One TCR beta chain is described in this entry. Germline lookup yields CDR1 SEHNR and CDR2 FQNEAQ (reference sequence). Trimming stripped 1 base from V and 3 bases from J, with 12 bases between. This CDR3 contains 15 residues. The sample is drawn from a study of shared clonotypes between healthy human individuals. Input per replicate PCR of unsorted PBMC was about 330 ng DNA, corresponding to approximately 30,000 T cell genomes. Here immunoSEQ multiplex PCR was the method, and the copy in TCRdb shows in-frame clones only, minus some. The sample carries more than 400,000 clones, around 73% recorded once.

Sequenced input: PBMCs. The chain recombines TRBV7-9 with TRBJ2-5; D not resolved. The TCR sequence derives from a woman in her forties in good health. Some clones in this sample may be carry-over from other donors' samples. CDR3 protein: CASSLGSLGKETQYF. The CDR3, as DNA: TGTGCCAGCAGCTTAGGTTCCCTTGGCAAAGAGACCCAGTACTTC.